This T cell receptor (beta chain) was retrieved from a study of T-cell memory formation after mild COVID-19. The overall study: Largely, the TCR clusters proved donor specific.

Study-level findings and limits: Pre-infection memory held some responding clones, suggesting pre-existing cross-reactive T cells responded. CD4+ bias marked clones expanding day 15 to 37, unlike balanced contracting clones. Day 37-peaking second-wave clones had unconfirmed SARS-CoV-2 specificity.

This clonotype was detected only a few times. Antigen unknown. From the 5' RACE reads, TCRdb called clonotypes with MiXCR, one entry per CDR3 protein. The table has tens of thousands of distinct CDR3 sequences, 13% seen once; the top ten hold about a quarter. Germline-derived CDR1 and CDR2 are ENHRY and SYGVKD. Trimming removed 2 bases from V and 7 bases from J, with 15 bases in between. The CDR3 runs 15 residues. V usage is TRBV10-3 and J usage is TRBJ2-1, with D possibly matching TRBD2 (6 bases). The specimen was PBMCs or a T cell subset sorted from them (not recorded which). The source is an adult woman who had mild COVID-19 (a few samples of this study predate the infection). Cell type and time point are not known. CDR3 nucleotide sequence: TGTGCCATCAGTGAGGGGACTCTCGTAGGTAATGAGCAGTTCTTC. Its translation: CAISEGTLVGNEQFF.